This T cell receptor beta chain originates from a study of blood T cell repertoires in COVID-19. The wider study: PBMCs, B-cell-depleted T cells, or T cells were the source of the cDNA or gDNA that made up the material.

Some clones are missing from TCRdb's copy, which holds only in-frame ones; the method was immunoSEQ multiplex PCR. Of roughly 330,000 clones in the sample, more than 70% were seen once. Trimming cost V 4 bases and J 7 bases; bases outside gene matches: 11. Germline assignment: CDR1 SGHNT and CDR2 YYREEE (reference sequence). The CDR3 sequence is 15 residues long. This clonotype was obtained from a woman in her twenties or thirties who had recovered from COVID-19. Material for sequencing was PBMCs or T cells enriched from blood (not recorded which). The chain is built from TRBV5-4 and TRBJ1-2, with 9 positions matching TRBD1. CDR3 DNA: TGTGCCAGCAGCGGCCGGGACAGGGAAGTTATTGGCTACACCTTC. This codes for CASSGRDREVIGYTF.